A single sample is the source of the 25 T cell receptor beta chains below, sequenced in a study of blood T cell repertoires in COVID-19. Assay used: immunoSEQ multiplex PCR; TCRdb lists only in-frame clones, some missing. The data show approximately 60,000 clones, with around 77% seen just once and under 4% held by the top ten. The sequenced sample was peripheral blood. These TCRs come from a man aged 55-75 years with acute or convalescent COVID-19.

This sequence joins TRBV2 and TRBJ2-3, with no clear D. Per germline, CDR1 SNHLY and CDR2 FYNNEI. The CDR3 is 13 amino acids. Trimming shortened V by 9 bases and J by 5 bases, and 15 bases separated the two germline ends. The CDR3 DNA is TGTGCCAGGTGGGCCGGCCTTTTAGATACGCAGTATTTT. Its translation: CARWAGLLDTQYF. Variable domain in full (rest from reference TRBV2 and TRBJ2-3): EPEVTQTPSHQVTQMGQEVILRCVPISNHLYFYWYRQILGQKVEFLVSFYNNEISEKSEIFDDQFSVERPDGSNFTLKIRSTKLEDSAMYFCARWAGLLDTQYFGPGTRLTVL.

V and J are TRBV9 and TRBJ1-3; D uncertain. The CDR3 has 16 residues. Trimming removed 3 bases at V and 2 bases at J, with 15 bases between. Looked up from germline, CDR1 is SGDLS and CDR2 is YYNGEE. In DNA, the CDR3 is TGTGCCAGCAGCGCTAGAGAGGGAGGGACTGGAAACACCATATATTTT. Protein: CASSAREGGTGNTIYF.

This clone was recorded only once. The chain carries TRBV19 and TRBJ1-5; no reliable D call. CDR3 length equals 15 residues. Per the germline V gene, CDR1 is LNHDA and CDR2 is SQIVND (reference sequence). V lost 2 bases, J lost 3 bases, and 11 bases lay in between. CDR3 amino acids: CASSIMNTLNQPQHF. The CDR3 DNA reads TGTGCCAGTAGTATAATGAACACCCTCAATCAGCCCCAGCATTTT.

This chain links TRBV19 with TRBJ2-7; TRBD2 might be the D (6 bases). Trimming shortened V by 6 bases and J by 7 bases, and 16 bases separated the two germline ends. Per germline, CDR1 LNHDA and CDR2 SQIVND (reference sequence). CDR3 length equals 13 residues. The CDR3 loop is CASRGTFTGEQYF. CDR3 nucleotides: TGTGCCAGTAGGGGGACTTTCACGGGGGAGCAGTACTTC.

The chain is built from TRBV15 and TRBJ1-5, with D tentatively TRBD1 (6 bases). Trimming left V 0 bases short and J 4 bases short, with 7 bases between. The CDR3 has 14 amino acids. Germline-derived CDR1 and CDR2 are LNHNV and YYDKDF (reference sequence). Here the CDR3 DNA reads TGTGCCACCAGCAGAGATACAGGGAATCAGCCCCAGCATTTT. Translation: CATSRDTGNQPQHF.

This clone came up once. The J gene is TRBJ2-5, the V gene TRBV2; D is possibly TRBD2 (5 bases). Germline assignment: CDR1 SNHLY and CDR2 FYNNEI. V lost 1 base and J 5 bases, leaving 11 bases between the germline ends. This CDR3 has 14 amino acids. CDR3 region: CASSEGHPGETQYF. The CDR3 DNA sequence: TGTGCCAGCAGTGAAGGACACCCGGGGGAGACCCAGTACTTC.

The CDR3 nucleotides are TGTGCCAGCAGCTCGACGTCAGGGGAGACCCAGTACTTC. Translation: CASSSTSGETQYF. The chain couples TRBV5-6 to TRBJ2-5, with a tentative D call TRBD1 (5 bases). V lost 3 bases and J lost 5, with 11 bases in between. This CDR3 has 13 residues. Germline V lookup: CDR1 SGHDT, CDR2 YYEEEE. The full variable domain, its missing parts supplied by reference TRBV5-6 and TRBJ2-5, is DAGVTQSPTHLIKTRGQQVTLRCSPKSGHDTVSWYQQALGQGPQFIFQYYEEEERQRGNFPDRFSGHQFPNYSSELNVNALLLGDSALYLCASSSTSGETQYFGPGTRLLVL.

This clone has a handful of counts. The V gene is TRBV12-5, the J gene TRBJ1-1; the D gene is possibly TRBD1 (6 bases). Trimming stripped 3 bases from V and 2 bases from J, with 13 bases between. CDR1 is LGHNT and CDR2 is FRNRAP in the germline V gene. The CDR3 runs 15 residues. The CDR3 sequence: CASGLRTEINTEAFF. CDR3 DNA: TGTGCTAGTGGTTTACGGACAGAGATTAACACTGAAGCTTTCTTT.

V is TRBV19 and J is TRBJ2-1; 12 nucleotides line up with TRBD1. CDR1 is LNHDA and CDR2 is SQIVND in the germline V gene (reference sequence). The CDR3 has 15 residues. V was clipped by 6 bases and J by 6 bases; unmatched bases: 6. CDR3 bases: TGTGCCAGTAGCACCGGGACAGGGGGCTTCAATGAGCAGTTCTTC. It is translated as CASSTGTGGFNEQFF.

CDR3 protein: CASSKDRNNSPLHF. The CDR3 DNA reads as TGTGCCAGCAGTAAGGACAGGAATAATTCACCCCTCCACTTT. The chain is built from TRBV6-2 or TRBV6-3 and TRBJ1-6; 7 bases map to TRBD1. Germline assignment: CDR1 MNHEY and CDR2 SVGEGT. There are 14 residues in the CDR3. With 5 bases clipped from V and 5 bases from J, the junction kept 3 bases outside the gene matches.

The chain is built from TRBV7-2 and TRBJ2-7; 10 nucleotides line up with TRBD2. This CDR3 is built from 15 residues. The junction had 9 bases not matched to a gene; V was cut back by 4 bases and J by 6 bases. Germline V CDR1 and CDR2: SGHTA, FQGNSA. CDR3 coding DNA: TGTGCCAGCAGCTCCAAGAGCGGGGGGGGCGTCGAGCAGTACTTC. It encodes CASSSKSGGGVEQYF.

This clone was detected a few times. V and J are TRBV19 and TRBJ2-7, with 7 bases matching TRBD1. Losses at the gene ends were 4 bases for V and 3 bases for J; bases not matched to a gene: 6. The CDR3 length is 14 residues. CDR1 and CDR2 (germline): LNHDA, SQIVND (reference sequence). CDR3 sequence reads: CASSTEAGGYEQYF. CDR3 DNA: TGTGCCAGTAGTACAGAGGCAGGGGGCTACGAGCAGTACTTC.

This clone appeared a few times. This chain uses TRBV2 with TRBJ1-2; D unclear. Per the germline V gene, CDR1 is SNHLY and CDR2 is FYNNEI. CDR3 size: 13 residues. The V end lost 3 bases, the J end lost 4 bases, and 9 bases lay between the germline ends. The CDR3 is CASSDTNPYGYTF. CDR3 in DNA: TGTGCCAGCAGTGACACAAACCCCTATGGCTACACCTTC.

The chain couples TRBV7-3 to TRBJ1-2; D gene ambiguous. This CDR3 is built from 13 residues. Germline CDR1 is SGHTA and CDR2 is FQGTGA. V was cut by 2 bases and J by 4 bases, with 8 bases left in between. In DNA, the CDR3 is TGTGCCAGCAGCTTAGGGAGTTCCTATGGCTACACCTTC. Amino acid sequence: CASSLGSSYGYTF.

Many counts were recorded for this clone. The identical CDR3 is also encoded by other nucleotide sequences in the sample. This chain uses TRBV5-1 with TRBJ2-7, with 8 bases that match TRBD1. The CDR3 has 15 amino acids. CDR1 is SGHRS, CDR2 YFSETQ, per germline. The junction had 4 bases not matched to a gene; V was cut back by 0 bases and J by 2 bases. CDR3 residues: CASSLETGGPYEQYF. The CDR3 DNA is TGCGCCAGCAGCTTGGAAACAGGGGGGCCCTACGAGCAGTACTTC.

This clone was observed at least ten times. This chain uses TRBV7-9 with TRBJ1-6; tentatively, D is TRBD1 (6 bases). CDR1 and CDR2 (germline): SEHNR, FQNEAQ (reference sequence). Trimming removed 2 bases at V and 10 bases at J, with 12 bases between. The CDR3 runs to 14 residues. CDR3 residues: CASSLSGARSPLHF. In DNA form, the CDR3 reads TGTGCCAGCAGCTTATCAGGGGCTCGGTCACCCCTCCACTTT.

This clone was counted once. DNA for the CDR3: TGTGCCAGCAGTGAAATCTGGCGGGGGGGCACAGATACGCAGTATTTT. Encoded protein: CASSEIWRGGTDTQYF. V and J are TRBV2 and TRBJ2-3; TRBD2 matches at 8 bases. Germline V gene data show CDR1 as SNHLY and CDR2 as FYNNEI. This CDR3 has 16 amino acids. Trimming took 2 bases from V and 1 from J; bases not matched to a gene: 5.

This clone was counted a few times. The chain couples TRBV5-1 to TRBJ1-2, with D uncertain. This CDR3 has 14 amino acids. Germline assignment: CDR1 SGHRS and CDR2 YFSETQ. Trimming shortened V by 5 bases and J by 3 bases, and 14 bases separated the two germline ends. CDR3 DNA: TGCGCCAGCAGAACCAACAGCCATTACTATGGCTACACCTTC. Its protein product is CASRTNSHYYGYTF.

The chain employs TRBV25-1 and TRBJ2-5, with 12 bases that match TRBD2. The junction had 6 bases not matched to a gene; V was cut back by 0 bases and J by 4 bases. The germline gives CDR1 MGHDK, CDR2 SYGVNS. The CDR3 is 17 residues long. CDR3: CASSEYLLAGGRETQYF. The CDR3 nucleotides read TGTGCCAGCAGTGAATATCTCCTAGCGGGGGGGCGAGAGACCCAGTACTTC.

The J gene is TRBJ2-1, the V gene TRBV7-8; 7 bases are a match to TRBD2. V gave up 2 bases and J gave up 9 bases; unmatched junction bases: 10. The CDR3 length is 15 residues. CDR1 is SGHVS, CDR2 FQNEAQ, per germline. DNA for the CDR3: TGTGCCAGCAGCTTAAGGTTGGGGGGGGACGCTGAGCAGTTCTTC. Protein product: CASSLRLGGDAEQFF. Full variable domain (remainder filled in from reference TRBV7-8 and TRBJ2-1): GAGVSQSPRYKVAKRGQDVALRCDPISGHVSLFWYQQALGQGPEFLTYFQNEAQLDKSGLPSDRFFAERPEGSVSTLKIQRTQQEDSAVYLCASSLRLGGDAEQFFGPGTRLTVL.

This sequence joins TRBV5-1 and TRBJ2-7, with 9 bases lining up with TRBD2. J was trimmed by 3 bases and V by 5 bases; bases with no gene match: 3. Germline values: CDR1 SGHRS, CDR2 YFSETQ. The CDR3 runs to 13 residues. In DNA, the CDR3 is TGCGCCAGCAGTCGTAGCGGGGGCTACGAGCAGTACTTC. Translated: CASSRSGGYEQYF.

This clone was counted a single time. A read error may account for a junction end that differs from germline. The gene calls are TRBV19 and TRBJ1-1; 11 bases are a match to TRBD1. There are 14 residues in the CDR3. Germline V CDR1 and CDR2: LNHDA, SQIVND (reference sequence). The CDR3 DNA sequence: TGTGCCAGTAGGATAGGGACAGGGGGCACTGAAGCTTTCTTT. This translates into CASRIGTGGTEAFF.

CDR3 DNA sequence: TGTGCCAGCAGCCCCGGACTAGGCCCCTACGAGCAGTACTTC. Protein: CASSPGLGPYEQYF. The V and J genes are TRBV5-6 and TRBJ2-7, with 7 bases that match TRBD2. Trimming took 4 bases from V and 2 from J; bases not matched to a gene: 6. The germline CDR1 and CDR2 sequences are SGHDT and YYEEEE. The length of the CDR3 is 14 residues.

The V gene is TRBV7-2, the J gene TRBJ1-5; D is possibly TRBD1 (6 bases). The CDR3 has 14 residues. The germline V gene has CDR1 SGHTA and CDR2 FQGNSA. The germline V and J ends were trimmed by 5 bases and 5 bases, with 13 bases remaining between them. The CDR3 sequence: CASSGRGTYQPQHF. CDR3 bases: TGTGCCAGCAGCGGGAGGGGGACCTATCAGCCCCAGCATTTT.

The V call is TRBV27, the J call TRBJ1-6; the D gene is possibly TRBD1 (5 bases). V shed 5 bases and J shed 0 bases, with 11 bases lying between them. The CDR3 contains 16 residues. Per the germline V gene, CDR1 is MNHEY and CDR2 is SMNVEV (reference sequence). CDR3 loop: CASSVDRPSYNSPLHF. The CDR3 DNA is TGTGCCAGCAGTGTTGACAGACCCTCCTATAATTCACCCCTCCACTTT.